These 5 T cell receptor beta chains came from one sample sequenced in a study of T-cell reconstitution after alpha-beta-depleted transplantation in children. The TCRbeta library incorporated unique molecular identifiers. In TCRdb, the PCR reads were re-called with MiXCR into one record per CDR3 protein. The table records around 670,000 distinct CDR3 sequences, around 13% of them present only once. The source material was PBMCs, sampled before TCRalphabeta/CD19-depleted stem cell transplant. Receptors were obtained from a girl between 2 and 10 years old with congenital amegakaryocytic thrombocytopenia, due to receive a stem cell transplant.

In this sample, this clonotype turned up many times. The chain couples TRBV11-3 to TRBJ2-7; tentatively, D is TRBD2 (5 bases). Germline lookup yields CDR1 SGHNT and CDR2 YENEEA. This CDR3 is built from 14 residues. The germline V and J ends were trimmed by 6 bases and 0 bases, with 12 bases remaining between them. CDR3 protein: CASSPSSRSYEQYF. Written as DNA, the CDR3 is TGTGCCAGCAGTCCTAGCTCTCGCTCCTACGAGCAGTACTTC.

The chain combines TRBV12-3 or TRBV12-4 with TRBJ2-1; 7 nucleotides match TRBD1. The CDR3 has 16 residues. J was trimmed by 6 bases and V by 6 bases; bases with no gene match: 14. CDR3 DNA sequence: TGTGCCAGCAGACGACAGGGACCCCAGAAGGGCAATGAGCAGTTCTTC. This translates into CASRRQGPQKGNEQFF.

At least ten counts were recorded for this clonotype. The chain carries TRBV18 and TRBJ1-4; D gene uncertain. V shed 5 bases and J shed 8 bases, with 24 bases lying between them. Per the germline V gene, CDR1 is KGHSH and CDR2 is LQKENI. The CDR3 has 17 residues. In nucleotides, the CDR3 is TGTGCCAGCTCAGGTTCACGGCTGGAGGCGGAAGTAGAAAAACTGTTTTTT. Translating gives CASSGSRLEAEVEKLFF.

This CDR3 reads CASSPADRTSYEQYF. CDR3 nucleotide sequence: TGTGCCAGCTCACCAGCAGACAGGACCTCCTACGAGCAGTACTTC. The chain joins TRBV18 to TRBJ2-7, with a possible D match to TRBD1 (6 bases). CDR1 KGHSH and CDR2 LQKENI come from the germline V gene. The ends were cut back, 2 bases at V and 0 bases at J, with 11 bases in the middle. This CDR3 is built from 15 residues.

About this clonotype: The junction departs from the called germline gene at one end, perhaps through a read error. For the CDR3, the DNA is TGTGCCAGCAGCTTATTCTCTAGCGGGACCCCCTACTATGAGCAGTTCTTC. Protein: CASSLFSSGTPYYEQFF. This chain uses TRBV7-9 with TRBJ2-1, with TRBD2 matching over 9 bases. Per germline, CDR1 SEHNR and CDR2 FQNEAQ (reference sequence). The CDR3 consists of 17 residues.